The next 8 T cell receptor beta chains were all read from a single sample in a study of cytomegalovirus exposure and HLA in healthy donors. Primers: 60 Vbeta forward and 13 Jbeta reverse. Generated by immunoSEQ multiplex PCR, the TCRdb table keeps only in-frame clones and is missing some. The table records under 200,000 clones, about 86% of them present only once. Sequencing was done on a sample of PBMCs. Every receptor here comes from a man between 35 and 55 years old in good health and CMV-seropositive.

For the CDR3, the DNA is TGTGCCAGCGGGAGCGGGCAGGGCTCCTACAATGAGCAGTTCTTC. This gives the protein CASGSGQGSYNEQFF. The chain carries TRBV2 and TRBJ2-1; the D gene is possibly TRBD2 (6 bases). This CDR3 is 15 amino acids long. V shed 8 bases and J shed 0 bases, with 14 bases lying between them. The germline gives CDR1 SNHLY, CDR2 FYNNEI.

This chain links TRBV28 with TRBJ2-7; 8 bases map to TRBD1. The CDR3 contains 16 residues. Germline V gene data show CDR1 as MDHEN and CDR2 as SYDVKM. V dropped 3 bases and J dropped 2; count of bases not matched to a gene: 9. CDR3 sequence (DNA): TGTGCCAGCAGTTTCTTGGACAGGGTGGGACCCTACGAGCAGTACTTC. It is translated as CASSFLDRVGPYEQYF.

V and J are TRBV5-8 and TRBJ2-7, with D tentatively TRBD1 (6 bases). Trimming took off 6 bases at V and 1 base at J, with 17 bases between the two ends. Germline V lookup: CDR1 SGHTS, CDR2 YDEGEE. The CDR3 runs to 15 residues. CDR3 region: CASTPTGTLSYEQYF. CDR3 bases: TGTGCCAGCACCCCCACCGGGACACTATCCTACGAGCAGTACTTC.

The chain joins TRBV7-9 to TRBJ2-1, with D maybe TRBD2 (6 bases). From germline, CDR1 is SEHNR and CDR2 FQNEAQ (reference sequence). The CDR3 extends over 14 amino acids. The V and J ends lost 5 bases and 3 bases respectively, with 11 bases between them. The CDR3: CASSRDSNYNEQFF. In DNA form, the CDR3 reads TGTGCCAGCAGCCGGGACTCCAACTACAATGAGCAGTTCTTC.

Concerning this clone itself: The junction and the germline gene differ at one end; a read error may be behind it. The J gene is TRBJ2-6, the V gene TRBV5-1; 10 bases map to TRBD1. This CDR3 has 16 residues. The germline V gene encodes CDR1 SGHRS and CDR2 YFSETQ. The DNA for the CDR3 is TGCGCCAGCAGCTCCGGGACAGGGGCTGGGGCCAACGGCCTGACTTTC. It translates to CASSSGTGAGANGLTF. The whole variable domain, filled in from reference TRBV5-1 and TRBJ2-6, reads KAGVTQTPRYLIKTRGQQVTLSCSPISGHRSVSWYQQTPGQGLQFLFEYFSETQRNKGNFPGRFSGRQFSNSRSEMNVSTLELGDSALYLCASSSGTGAGANGLTFGAGSRLTVL.

The chain links TRBV11-1 to TRBJ1-3; D is uncertain. The CDR3 runs to 14 residues. V was shortened by 5 bases and J by 4 bases, with 12 bases between the two germline ends. Germline CDR1 reads SGHAT; CDR2 reads FQDESV (reference sequence). CDR3 sequence (DNA): TGTGCCAGCAGCACCGGTCTTTCCGGAAACACCATATATTTT. Protein product: CASSTGLSGNTIYF.

The CDR3 nucleotides are TGCGCCAGCAGCTTGGGAGGTACTAGCGGGAGCAACGAGCAGTACTTC. It encodes CASSLGGTSGSNEQYF. The J gene is TRBJ2-7, the V gene TRBV5-1; TRBD2 agrees at 11 bases. The germline V gene encodes CDR1 SGHRS and CDR2 YFSETQ. After removal of 0 bases from V and 5 bases from J, the junction contained 7 bases not matched to a gene. The CDR3 loop spans 16 amino acids.

The rearrangement uses TRBV5-6 and TRBJ1-2; 9 nucleotides match TRBD1. From germline, CDR1 is SGHDT and CDR2 YYEEEE. There are 14 residues in the CDR3. Losses at the gene ends were 4 bases for V and 6 bases for J; bases not matched to a gene: 7. The CDR3 DNA sequence: TGTGCCAGCAGCACCGGGACAGGGTTGCATGGCTACACCTTC. Protein: CASSTGTGLHGYTF.